The clone carrying this T cell receptor beta chain was observed once. The sample belongs to a study of blood T cells in healthy people across ages. About the study: Capture via template switching afforded approximately one barcoded beta molecule per two T cells.

Primers used in a second PCR of roughly 7 to 12 cycles were a sample-barcoded 5' primer and a J-beta primer mix. All cDNA molecules were each tagged by a template-switch adaptor with 12 random nucleotides. TCRdb reprocessed the 5' RACE reads with MiXCR, giving one entry per CDR3 protein. This table holds over 1,500,000 distinct CDR3 sequences, about 50% found once. The TCR sequence derives from a woman in her forties in good health. The sequenced material came from blood.

CDR3 sequence (DNA): TGTGCCAGCGGGGGGGGGAGGATTCTAAGGGACATTCAGTACTTC. It encodes CASGGGRILRDIQYF. V is TRBV28 and J is TRBJ2-4; 7 bases line up with TRBD2. Unmatched junction bases numbered 15, after V lost 8 bases and J lost 8 bases. This CDR3 spans 15 amino acids. Germline V lookup: CDR1 MDHEN, CDR2 SYDVKM.